This T cell receptor (beta chain) is drawn from a study of T cell repertoires in cytomegalovirus infection. Study information: Evidence of both CMV infection and a matching HLA type came from public TCR beta signatures. Study-level points and caveats: CMV-specific TCR beta clonotypes restricted by HLA-C were the ones dominating the ex vivo response. Cumulated frequencies of public TCR beta families served to identify carriers of CMV plus the relevant HLA.

This clonotype was picked up many times. Its antigen is undetermined. TCRdb used MiXCR to reprocess the reads, holding one entry per CDR3 protein. There are about 120,000 distinct CDR3 sequences in the sample; 10% occur only once, and approximately 33% lies in the top ten. There are 14 residues in the CDR3. The germline V gene has CDR1 DFQATT and CDR2 SNEGSKA (reference sequence). Trimming removed 4 bases from V and 0 bases from J; junction bases left unmatched: 5. The source of this sequence is a human donor in good health (CMV status not recorded). Some clones in this sample may be carry-over from other donors' samples. The sample was PBMCs, sequenced either directly or after in vitro stimulation (not recorded which). V and J are TRBV20-1 and TRBJ1-1; 7 nucleotides line up with TRBD1. CDR3 DNA: TGCAGTGCTACCCGGGACAGCCTGAACACTGAAGCTTTCTTT. Translated: CSATRDSLNTEAFF.